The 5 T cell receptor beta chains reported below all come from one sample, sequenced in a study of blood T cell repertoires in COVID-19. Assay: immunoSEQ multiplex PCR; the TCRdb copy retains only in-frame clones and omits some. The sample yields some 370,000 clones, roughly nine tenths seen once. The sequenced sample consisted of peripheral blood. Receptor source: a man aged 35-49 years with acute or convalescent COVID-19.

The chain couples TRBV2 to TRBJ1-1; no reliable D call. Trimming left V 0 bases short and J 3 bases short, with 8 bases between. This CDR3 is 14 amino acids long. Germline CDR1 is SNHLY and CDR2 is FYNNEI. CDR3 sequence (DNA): TGTGCCAGCAGTGAAGCGCCCGGAGACACTGAAGCTTTCTTT. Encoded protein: CASSEAPGDTEAFF.

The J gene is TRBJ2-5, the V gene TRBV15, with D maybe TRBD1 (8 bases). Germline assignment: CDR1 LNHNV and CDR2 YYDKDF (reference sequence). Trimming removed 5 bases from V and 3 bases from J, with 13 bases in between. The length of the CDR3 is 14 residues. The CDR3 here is CATSLQGGKETQYF. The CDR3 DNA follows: TGTGCCACCAGCCTACAGGGGGGGAAAGAGACCCAGTACTTC.

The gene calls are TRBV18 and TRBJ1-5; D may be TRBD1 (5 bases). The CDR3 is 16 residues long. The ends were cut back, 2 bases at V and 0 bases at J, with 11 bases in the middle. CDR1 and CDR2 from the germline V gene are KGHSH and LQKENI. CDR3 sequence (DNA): TGTGCCAGCTCACCAGTCAGGGTCGGTAGCAATCAGCCCCAGCATTTT. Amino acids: CASSPVRVGSNQPQHF.

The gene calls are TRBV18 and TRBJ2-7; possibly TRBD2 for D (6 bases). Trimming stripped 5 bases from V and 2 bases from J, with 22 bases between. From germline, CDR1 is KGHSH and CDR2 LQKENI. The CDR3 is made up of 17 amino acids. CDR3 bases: TGTGCCAGCTCAAAATGGGCAACAGGAGGGAATGCCTACGAGCAGTACTTC. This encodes CASSKWATGGNAYEQYF.

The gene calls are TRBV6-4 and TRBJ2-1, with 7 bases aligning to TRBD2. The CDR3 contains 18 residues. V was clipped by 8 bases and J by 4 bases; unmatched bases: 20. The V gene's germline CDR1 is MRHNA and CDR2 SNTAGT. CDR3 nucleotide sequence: TGTGCCAGCCTAAATTTGTCCCTGGTGGGAGGGCCATACAATGAGCAGTTCTTC. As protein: CASLNLSLVGGPYNEQFF.